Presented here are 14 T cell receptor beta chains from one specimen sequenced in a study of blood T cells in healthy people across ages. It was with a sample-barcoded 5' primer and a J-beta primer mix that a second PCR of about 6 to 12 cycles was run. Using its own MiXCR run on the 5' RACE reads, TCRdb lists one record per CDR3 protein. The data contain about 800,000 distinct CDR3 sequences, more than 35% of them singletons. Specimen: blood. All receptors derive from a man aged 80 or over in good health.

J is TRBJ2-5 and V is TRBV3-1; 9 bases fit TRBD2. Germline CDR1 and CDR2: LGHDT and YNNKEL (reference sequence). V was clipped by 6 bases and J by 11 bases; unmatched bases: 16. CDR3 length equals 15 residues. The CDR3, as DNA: TGTGCCAGCAGACCCGGGACTAGCAGAGGCGATGAGCAGTACTTC. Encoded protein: CASRPGTSRGDEQYF.

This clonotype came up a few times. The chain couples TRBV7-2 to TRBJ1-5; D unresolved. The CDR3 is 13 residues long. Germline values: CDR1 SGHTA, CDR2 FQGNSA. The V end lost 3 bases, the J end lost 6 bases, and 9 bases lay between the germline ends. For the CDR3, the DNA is TGTGCCAGCAGCTTCTATGACGGTCAGCCCCAGCATTTT. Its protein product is CASSFYDGQPQHF.

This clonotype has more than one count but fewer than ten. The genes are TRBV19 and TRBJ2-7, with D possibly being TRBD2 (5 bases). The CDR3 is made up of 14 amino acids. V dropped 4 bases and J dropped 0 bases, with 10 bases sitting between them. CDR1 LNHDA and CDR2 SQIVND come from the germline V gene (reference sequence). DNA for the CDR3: TGTGCCAGTAGTAGGGAGAGCCCCTCCTACGAGCAGTACTTC. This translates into CASSRESPSYEQYF.

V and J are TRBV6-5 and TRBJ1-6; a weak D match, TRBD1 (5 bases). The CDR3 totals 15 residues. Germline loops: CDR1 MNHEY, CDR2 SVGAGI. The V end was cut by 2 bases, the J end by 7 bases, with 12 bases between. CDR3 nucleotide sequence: TGTGCCAGCAGTTACGATCAGGGATACAATTCACCCCTCCACTTT. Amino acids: CASSYDQGYNSPLHF.

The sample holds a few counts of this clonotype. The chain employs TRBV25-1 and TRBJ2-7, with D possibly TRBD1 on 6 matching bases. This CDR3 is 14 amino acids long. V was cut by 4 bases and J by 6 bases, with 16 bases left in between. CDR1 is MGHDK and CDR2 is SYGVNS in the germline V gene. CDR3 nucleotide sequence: TGTGCCAGCAGTGCATTGCCAGGGGCGAGCGAGCAGTACTTC. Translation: CASSALPGASEQYF.

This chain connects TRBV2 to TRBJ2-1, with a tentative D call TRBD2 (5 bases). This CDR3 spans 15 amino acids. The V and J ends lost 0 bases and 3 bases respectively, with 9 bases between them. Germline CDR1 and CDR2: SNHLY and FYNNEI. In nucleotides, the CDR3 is TGTGCCAGCAGTGAAGCGACGGGGATCTACAATGAGCAGTTCTTC. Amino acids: CASSEATGIYNEQFF.

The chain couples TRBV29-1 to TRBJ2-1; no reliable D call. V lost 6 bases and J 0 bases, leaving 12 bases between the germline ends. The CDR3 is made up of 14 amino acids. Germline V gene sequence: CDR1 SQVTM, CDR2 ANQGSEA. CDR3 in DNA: TGCAGCGTACACGCGGCGAGCTCCTACAATGAGCAGTTCTTC. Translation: CSVHAASSYNEQFF.

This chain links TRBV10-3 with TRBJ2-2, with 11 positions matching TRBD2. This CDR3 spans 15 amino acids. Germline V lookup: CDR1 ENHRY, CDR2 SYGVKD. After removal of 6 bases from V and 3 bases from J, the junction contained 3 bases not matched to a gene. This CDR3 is CAIRMGLADTGELFF. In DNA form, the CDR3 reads TGTGCCATCAGAATGGGACTAGCGGACACCGGGGAGCTGTTTTTT.

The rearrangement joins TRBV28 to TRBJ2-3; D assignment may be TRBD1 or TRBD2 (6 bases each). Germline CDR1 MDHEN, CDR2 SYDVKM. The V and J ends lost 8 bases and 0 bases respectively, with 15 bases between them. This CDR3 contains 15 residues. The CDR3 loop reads CASPPTGASTDTQYF. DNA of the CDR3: TGTGCCAGCCCTCCAACGGGGGCTAGCACAGATACGCAGTATTTT.

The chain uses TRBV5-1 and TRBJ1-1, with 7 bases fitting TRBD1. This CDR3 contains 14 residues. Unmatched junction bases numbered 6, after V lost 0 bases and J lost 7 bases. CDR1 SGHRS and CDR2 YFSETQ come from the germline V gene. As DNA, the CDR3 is TGCGCCAGCAGCTTGGCCGAGACAGGGAGTGAAGCTTTCTTT. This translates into CASSLAETGSEAFF.

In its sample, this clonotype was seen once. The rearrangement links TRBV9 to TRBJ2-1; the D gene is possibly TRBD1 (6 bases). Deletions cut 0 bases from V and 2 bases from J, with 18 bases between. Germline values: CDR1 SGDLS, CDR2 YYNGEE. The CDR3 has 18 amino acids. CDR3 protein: CASSVVSGGRGAYNEQFF. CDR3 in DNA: TGTGCCAGCAGCGTAGTATCAGGAGGCAGGGGAGCCTACAATGAGCAGTTCTTC.

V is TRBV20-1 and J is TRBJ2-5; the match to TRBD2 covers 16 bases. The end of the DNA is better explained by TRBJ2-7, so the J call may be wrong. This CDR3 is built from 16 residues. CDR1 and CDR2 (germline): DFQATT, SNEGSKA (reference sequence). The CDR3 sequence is CSANPGLAGGLYEQYF. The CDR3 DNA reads TGCAGTGCTAATCCGGGACTAGCGGGAGGGCTCTACGAGCAGTACTTC.

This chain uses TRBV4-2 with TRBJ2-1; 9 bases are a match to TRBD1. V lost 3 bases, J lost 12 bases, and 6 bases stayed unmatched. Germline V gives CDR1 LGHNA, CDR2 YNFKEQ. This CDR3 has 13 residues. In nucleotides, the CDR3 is TGTGCCAGCAGCCAGGAAACAGGGGGCGGGCAGTTCTTC. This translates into CASSQETGGGQFF.

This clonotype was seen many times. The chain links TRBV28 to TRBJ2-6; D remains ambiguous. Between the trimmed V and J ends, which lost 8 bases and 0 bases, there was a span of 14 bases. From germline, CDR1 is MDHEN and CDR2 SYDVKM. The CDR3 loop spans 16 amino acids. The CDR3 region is CASASLQHSGANVLTF. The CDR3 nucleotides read TGTGCCAGCGCTTCCCTACAGCACTCTGGGGCCAACGTCCTGACTTTC.